This T cell receptor (beta chain) was observed in a study of cytomegalovirus exposure and HLA in healthy donors. This CDR3 has 11 residues. V shed 6 bases and J shed 9 bases, with 15 bases lying between them. Germline V CDR1 and CDR2: GTSNPN, SVGIG (reference sequence). Amplification used 60 Vbeta primers and 13 Jbeta primers. Method: immunoSEQ multiplex PCR; TCRdb's copy keeps in-frame clones and lacks some. The table has about 140,000 clones, 60% to 85% seen once. The chain joins TRBV30 to TRBJ2-7; D not certain. This receptor was taken from a male donor in good health and CMV-seropositive. The specimen sequenced was PBMCs. The CDR3 reads CACLLGVWQYF. CDR3 DNA sequence: TGTGCCTGCCTTCTCGGAGTGTGGCAGTACTTC. Based on the CDR3 plus reference TRBV30 and TRBJ2-7, the full variable domain is SQTIHQWPATLVQPVGSPLSLECTVEGTSNPNLYWYRQAAGRGLQLLFYSVGIGQISSEVPQNLSASRPQDRQFILSSKKLLLSDSGFYLCACLLGVWQYFGPGTRLTVT.